One T cell receptor beta chain is described in this entry. Trimming took off 3 bases at V and 0 bases at J, with 14 bases between the two ends. This CDR3 is built from 15 residues. CDR1 and CDR2 from the germline V gene are SQVTM and ANQGSEA. The sample originates from a study of blood T cell repertoires in COVID-19. For the study at large: Acute and convalescent COVID-19 samples came from the United States, Italy and Spain. T cells, B-cell-depleted T cells, or PBMCs supplied cDNA or gDNA.

Per the original data handling: The authors estimated nucleated cell counts from reference gene primer amplification. Profiling relied on immunoSEQ multiplex PCR, and the TCRdb table lists in-frame clones only, not all of them. V, J and clone size reflect that table, while D and trimming were determined from the DNA. The top ten clones hold approximately 38% of a sample with roughly 38,000 clones, roughly four fifths of them seen once. The TCR originated in a man between 40 and 49 years old with active or convalescent COVID-19. The specimen was peripheral blood. The chain carries TRBV29-1 and TRBJ1-2; no definite D call. The CDR3 bases are TGCAGCGTTGACCCATCCAGAGGAGCTAACTATGGCTACACCTTC. This gives the protein CSVDPSRGANYGYTF.